Here is one T cell receptor (beta chain) with its context. The data belong to a study of PD-L1 blockade in urothelial cancer. About the study: Blood samples contained a median roughly 150,000 T cells.

Time point described: peripheral blood 6 weeks after treatment start. Germline assignment: CDR1 SGHDT and CDR2 YYEEEE. V was shortened by 4 bases and J by 3 bases, with 14 bases between the two germline ends. CDR3 length equals 14 residues. Method: immunoSEQ multiplex PCR; TCRdb's copy keeps in-frame clones and lacks some. The table records under 150,000 clones, about 89% of them present only once. This receptor was taken from a man in his 60s with urothelial cancer. The V and J genes are TRBV5-6 and TRBJ2-7, with a tentative D call TRBD2 (5 bases). The sequenced sample was PBMCs, obtained around atezolizumab (anti-PD-L1) treatment. CDR3 region: CASSPLGRGYEQYF. The CDR3, as DNA: TGTGCCAGCAGCCCCCTCGGCCGGGGCTACGAGCAGTACTTC.